The 21 T cell receptor beta chains below all came from one sample that was sequenced in a study of post-analysis software for immune sequencing data. Study-wide points: Patients had higher frequencies than controls of about 5 TRBV segments, including TRBV5-6, TRBV5-1 and TRBV20-1.

Unique molecular identifiers had been added to the TCR beta cDNA libraries. MiXCR, run by TCRdb on the PCR reads, gives a single entry per CDR3 protein. Among about 770,000 distinct CDR3 sequences listed, around 42% were seen once. No antigen has been identified for these receptors. The sample was blood. Receptors were obtained from a girl between 10 and 17 years old with multiple sclerosis.

This clonotype has just a few counts. The rearrangement links TRBV19 to TRBJ2-6; D perhaps matches TRBD1 (6 bases). The ends were cut back, 6 bases at V and 0 bases at J, with 18 bases in the middle. Germline CDR1 reads LNHDA; CDR2 reads SQIVND (reference sequence). The CDR3 spans 18 residues. CDR3 DNA: TGTGCCAGTAGCCCTTTGGACAGAGGAGGCTCTGGGGCCAACGTCCTGACTTTC. Its protein is CASSPLDRGGSGANVLTF.

This clonotype was seen just once. This chain joins TRBV7-9 and TRBJ2-1, with 11 nucleotides matching TRBD2. Germline CDR1 reads SEHNR; CDR2 reads FQNEAQ (reference sequence). V gave up 7 bases and J gave up 7 bases; unmatched junction bases: 6. The length of the CDR3 is 14 residues. Written as DNA, the CDR3 is TGTGCCAGCAAACTAGCGGGAGTTCGGAATGAGCAGTTCTTC. Protein sequence: CASKLAGVRNEQFF.

The chain carries TRBV12-3 or TRBV12-4 and TRBJ2-1, with TRBD2 identical over 7 bases. The CDR3 totals 14 residues. The V gene end was trimmed by 3 bases and the J gene end by 6 bases; junction bases not matched to a gene: 5. The CDR3 DNA is TGTGCCAGCAGTTTTGGGGGGGGGATCAATGAGCAGTTCTTC. Amino acids: CASSFGGGINEQFF.

This clonotype was seen a handful of times. The J gene is TRBJ2-3, the V gene TRBV6-2 or TRBV6-3, with TRBD2 identical over 9 bases. Germline trimming cut 7 bases from V and 1 base from J; bases unmatched to any gene: 12. The CDR3 is 17 amino acids. Germline assignment: CDR1 MNHEY and CDR2 SVGEGT. CDR3 sequence: CASTPFDRTSGTDTQYF. DNA of the CDR3: TGTGCCAGCACCCCCTTTGACCGGACTAGCGGCACAGATACGCAGTATTTT.

The V gene is TRBV7-9, the J gene TRBJ2-3; 10 positions match TRBD1. This CDR3 contains 15 residues. The germline V gene encodes CDR1 SEHNR and CDR2 FQNEAQ (reference sequence). The V and J ends lost 2 bases and 4 bases, in that order; junction bases with no gene match: 3. The CDR3 protein is CASSLPGQGPDTQYF. The CDR3 bases are TGTGCCAGCAGCTTACCGGGACAGGGGCCAGATACGCAGTATTTT.

The rearrangement joins TRBV10-3 to TRBJ2-3, with D tentatively TRBD2 (5 bases). CDR3 length: 14 residues. Germline CDR1 is ENHRY and CDR2 is SYGVKD. V shed 9 bases and J shed 1 base, with 14 bases lying between them. The CDR3 bases are TGTGCCATTAGGGCTGACGGGGGCACAGATACGCAGTATTTT. It translates to CAIRADGGTDTQYF.

This clonotype has only a few counts. The rearrangement links TRBV12-3 or TRBV12-4 to TRBJ2-3, with D maybe TRBD2 (6 bases). The CDR3 is 18 residues long. Trimming removed 5 bases at V and 2 bases at J, with 23 bases between. The CDR3 loop is CASSILLADNSLTDTQYF. Here the CDR3 DNA reads TGTGCCAGCAGTATTCTACTAGCTGACAACTCACTCACAGATACGCAGTATTTT.

This clonotype was counted many times. V usage is TRBV7-2 and J usage is TRBJ2-3, with D perhaps TRBD1 or TRBD2 (6 bases each). The CDR3 runs 14 residues. Deletions cut 3 bases from V and 4 bases from J, with 11 bases between. CDR1 is SGHTA, CDR2 FQGNSA, per germline. The CDR3 DNA follows: TGTGCCAGCAGCTTGGGGGGCTTTGCAGATACGCAGTATTTT. Its protein is CASSLGGFADTQYF. Filled out from reference TRBV7-2 and TRBJ2-3, the complete variable domain reads GAGVSQSPSNKVTEKGKDVELRCDPISGHTALYWYRQSLGQGLEFLIYFQGNSAPDKSGLPSDRFSAERTGGSVSTLTIQRTQQEDSAVYLCASSLGGFADTQYFGPGTRLTVL.

This chain links TRBV29-1 with TRBJ2-5, with 7 nucleotides matching TRBD1. Germline values: CDR1 SQVTM, CDR2 ANQGSEA. This CDR3 is built from 13 residues. The V and J ends lost 3 bases and 5 bases, in that order; junction bases with no gene match: 6. CDR3 sequence (DNA): TGCAGCGTTGAGACAGGGAGTGGGGAGACCCAGTACTTC. It encodes CSVETGSGETQYF.

This clonotype was seen only a few times. The chain has TRBV12-3 or TRBV12-4 and TRBJ1-1; D uncertain. This CDR3 region has 14 residues. The ends were cut back, 2 bases at V and 5 bases at J, with 12 bases in the middle. The CDR3 region has the DNA TGTGCCAGCAGTTTAATGCACATGGGAACTGAAGCTTTCTTT. It specifies CASSLMHMGTEAFF.

Worth noting for this clonotype: A read error may be the cause here, since a much bigger clone is one base away. V gene TRBV6-5 combines with J gene TRBJ2-6, with TRBD1 matching over 7 bases. The CDR3 spans 16 residues. CDR1 is MNHEY and CDR2 is SVGAGI in the germline V gene. V lost 11 bases and J lost 0; bases outside the gene matches: 10. The CDR3 here is CAVQGLGNSGANVLTF. Here the CDR3 DNA reads TGTGCCGTACAGGGGTTGGGAAACTCTGGGGCCAACGTCCTGACTTTC.

The rearrangement uses TRBV5-1 and TRBJ2-7; D uncertain. CDR3 size: 12 residues. Trimming removed 10 bases from V and 1 base from J, with 12 bases in between. Germline CDR1 reads SGHRS; CDR2 reads YFSETQ. The CDR3 reads CASNGESYEQYF. The CDR3 bases are TGCGCCTCCAATGGGGAATCCTACGAGCAGTACTTC. The variable domain in full, completed from reference TRBV5-1 and TRBJ2-7, reads KAGVTQTPRYLIKTRGQQVTLSCSPISGHRSVSWYQQTPGQGLQFLFEYFSETQRNKGNFPGRFSGRQFSNSRSEMNVSTLELGDSALYLCASNGESYEQYFGPGTRLTVT.

In its sample, this clonotype was seen a few times. The rearrangement links TRBV20-1 to TRBJ2-7, with 7 bases lining up with TRBD2. Germline V lookup: CDR1 DFQATT, CDR2 SNEGSKA (reference sequence). The CDR3 sequence is 13 residues long. Germline trimming cut 0 bases from V and 5 bases from J; bases unmatched to any gene: 4. DNA of the CDR3: TGCAGTGCTAGAGAACCGGGGAGGGACGAGCAGTACTTC. Its translation is CSAREPGRDEQYF.

This clonotype was observed a handful of times. V is TRBV10-3 and J is TRBJ2-7; 8 bases agree with TRBD1. Per germline, CDR1 ENHRY and CDR2 SYGVKD. CDR3 size: 13 residues. The J segment lost 0 bases and the V segment lost 6 bases, leaving 1 base of the junction unmatched. DNA for the CDR3: TGTGCCATCAGGACAGGGGACTCCTACGAGCAGTACTTC. Its protein is CAIRTGDSYEQYF.

This clonotype was recorded a few times. The chain carries TRBV30 and TRBJ2-7, with D unclear. In germline, CDR1 is GTSNPN, CDR2 SVGIG (reference sequence). CDR3 length: 13 amino acids. Trimming shortened V by 2 bases and J by 4 bases, and 12 bases separated the two germline ends. The CDR3 reads CAWSPGPPYEQYF. The CDR3 DNA reads as TGTGCCTGGAGTCCCGGACCTCCTTACGAGCAGTACTTC.

This chain links TRBV28 with TRBJ2-5; 9 bases fit TRBD1. The last part of the DNA fits TRBJ2-7 better; the J call may be wrong. CDR1 MDHEN and CDR2 SYDVKM come from the germline V gene. This CDR3 spans 14 amino acids. CDR3 amino acids: CASSPDRGWYEQYF. As DNA, the CDR3 is TGTGCCAGCAGCCCCGACAGGGGGTGGTACGAGCAGTACTTC.

The V gene is TRBV5-1, the J gene TRBJ2-1; TRBD2 matches at 15 bases. The CDR3 contains 16 residues. V shed 0 bases, J shed 7 bases, and the junction held 2 bases outside the gene matches. Germline loops: CDR1 SGHRS, CDR2 YFSETQ. CDR3 amino acids: CASSLAGTSGRNEQFF. The CDR3 coding sequence is TGCGCCAGCAGCTTGGCCGGGACTAGCGGGAGGAATGAGCAGTTCTTC. The variable domain in full, completed from reference TRBV5-1 and TRBJ2-1, reads KAGVTQTPRYLIKTRGQQVTLSCSPISGHRSVSWYQQTPGQGLQFLFEYFSETQRNKGNFPGRFSGRQFSNSRSEMNVSTLELGDSALYLCASSLAGTSGRNEQFFGPGTRLTVL.

V and J are TRBV20-1 and TRBJ2-5; TRBD2 matches 12 bases. J lost 4 bases, V lost 5 bases, and 11 bases had no gene match. CDR1 is DFQATT, CDR2 SNEGSKA, per germline (reference sequence). The CDR3 loop spans 16 amino acids. In DNA, the CDR3 is TGCAGTGCTTCTAGCGGGAGGGCCGGGTTCCGAGAGACCCAGTACTTC. It is translated as CSASSGRAGFRETQYF.

The chain uses TRBV5-1 and TRBJ2-3; TRBD2 agrees at 8 bases. Germline CDR1 and CDR2: SGHRS and YFSETQ. The CDR3 contains 16 residues. V shed 0 bases, J shed 2 bases, and the junction held 5 bases outside the gene matches. The CDR3 loop is CASSLEASGYTDTQYF. Written as DNA, the CDR3 is TGCGCCAGCAGCTTGGAGGCTAGCGGGTACACAGATACGCAGTATTTT. The variable domain in full, completed from reference TRBV5-1 and TRBJ2-3, reads KAGVTQTPRYLIKTRGQQVTLSCSPISGHRSVSWYQQTPGQGLQFLFEYFSETQRNKGNFPGRFSGRQFSNSRSEMNVSTLELGDSALYLCASSLEASGYTDTQYFGPGTRLTVL.

This clonotype was seen a handful of times. The chain combines TRBV13 with TRBJ2-7, with 10 bases fitting TRBD2. The J call is uncertain, as TRBJ2-5 better fits the DNA end. Per germline, CDR1 PRHDT and CDR2 FYEKMQ (reference sequence). The CDR3 length is 16 residues. Written as DNA, the CDR3 is TGTGCCAGCAGCCAAAGACTAGCGGGTTACCAAGAGACCCAGTACTTC. This gives the protein CASSQRLAGYQETQYF.

The chain employs TRBV6-5 and TRBJ2-1; 8 bases align to TRBD1. The CDR3 runs to 15 residues. The junction had 8 bases not matched to a gene; V was cut back by 5 bases and J by 5 bases. Germline V gives CDR1 MNHEY, CDR2 SVGAGI. The CDR3 DNA reads as TGTGCCAGCAGTGGACAGGGTAGGGTTGACAATGAGCAGTTCTTC. This gives the protein CASSGQGRVDNEQFF.